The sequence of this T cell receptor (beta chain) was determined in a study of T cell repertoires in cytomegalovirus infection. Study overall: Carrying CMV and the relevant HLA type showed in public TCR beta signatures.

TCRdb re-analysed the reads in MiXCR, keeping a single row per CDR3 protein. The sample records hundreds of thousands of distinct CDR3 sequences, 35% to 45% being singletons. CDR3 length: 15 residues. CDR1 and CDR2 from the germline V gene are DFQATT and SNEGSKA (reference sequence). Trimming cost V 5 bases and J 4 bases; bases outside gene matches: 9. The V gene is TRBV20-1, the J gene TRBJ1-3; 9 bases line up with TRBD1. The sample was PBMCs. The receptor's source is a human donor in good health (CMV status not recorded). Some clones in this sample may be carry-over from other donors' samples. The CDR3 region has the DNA TGCAGTGCTCGCCCGTCCGGGACAGGGGGAAACACCATATATTTT. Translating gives CSARPSGTGGNTIYF.